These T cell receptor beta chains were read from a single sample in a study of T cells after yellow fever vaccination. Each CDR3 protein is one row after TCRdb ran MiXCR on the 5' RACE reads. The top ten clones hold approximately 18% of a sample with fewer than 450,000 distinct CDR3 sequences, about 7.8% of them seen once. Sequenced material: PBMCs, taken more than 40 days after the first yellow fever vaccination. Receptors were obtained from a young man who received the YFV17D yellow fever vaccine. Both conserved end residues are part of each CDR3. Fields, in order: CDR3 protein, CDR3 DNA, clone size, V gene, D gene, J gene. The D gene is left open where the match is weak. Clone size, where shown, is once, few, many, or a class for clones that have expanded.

CDR3: CASSPRTSLTGELFF; DNA: TGTGCCAGCAGCCCGAGGACTAGCCTAACCGGGGAGCTGTTTTTT; size: many; V: TRBV5-4; D: TRBD2; J: TRBJ2-2
CDR3: CATSRSTGVRRQETQYF; DNA: TGTGCCACCAGCAGATCGACAGGGGTTCGAAGGCAAGAGACCCAGTACTTC; size: .; V: TRBV15; D: TRBD1; J: TRBJ2-5
CDR3: CAISPRDRGRETQYF; DNA: TGTGCCATCAGTCCCCGGGACAGGGGGCGGGAGACCCAGTACTTC; size: .; V: TRBV10-3; D: TRBD1; J: TRBJ2-5
CDR3: CASSAGAGTRGYTF; DNA: TGTGCCAGCAGTGCCGGTGCGGGAACGCGTGGCTACACCTTC; size: .; V: TRBV6-1; D: .; J: TRBJ1-2
CDR3: CASSAGLGQTYEQYF; DNA: TGCGCCAGCAGCGCTGGACTGGGACAAACCTACGAGCAGTACTTC; size: .; V: TRBV4-3; D: .; J: TRBJ2-7
CDR3: CASSLPRGAGTDTQYF; DNA: TGTGCCAGCAGCTTACCGCGGGGGGCCGGCACAGATACGCAGTATTTT; size: many; V: TRBV7-9; D: TRBD2; J: TRBJ2-3
CDR3: CASSYIGLAGEQFF; DNA: TGTGCCAGCAGTTACATCGGACTAGCTGGTGAGCAGTTCTTC; size: many; V: TRBV6-5; D: TRBD2; J: TRBJ2-1
CDR3: CASTTTTGGEAFF; DNA: TGTGCCAGCACAACAACAACGGGTGGTGAAGCTTTCTTT; size: few; V: TRBV18; D: .; J: TRBJ1-1
CDR3: CASSATGNTGKAFF; DNA: TGTGCCAGCAGCGCGACAGGAAACACAGGTAAAGCTTTCTTT; size: .; V: TRBV7-3; D: .; J: TRBJ1-1
CDR3: CASSPITDEKLFF; DNA: TGCGCCAGCAGCCCCATCACGGATGAAAAACTGTTTTTT; size: .; V: TRBV5-1; D: .; J: TRBJ1-4
CDR3: CSVRQGLYGYTF; DNA: TGCAGTGTGAGACAGGGTTTATATGGCTACACCTTC; size: few; V: TRBV29-1; D: TRBD1; J: TRBJ1-2
CDR3: CASSTQFSSYNEQFF; DNA: TGCGCCAGCAGCACCCAGTTTAGCTCCTACAATGAGCAGTTCTTC; size: many; V: TRBV5-1; D: .; J: TRBJ2-1
CDR3: CASRADYTEAFF; DNA: TGCGCCAGCCGGGCAGACTACACTGAAGCTTTCTTT; size: .; V: TRBV5-1; D: .; J: TRBJ1-1
CDR3: CASSNSGGLTDTQYF; DNA: TGTGCCAGCAGCAATAGCGGGGGACTTACAGATACGCAGTATTTT; size: many; V: TRBV11-3; D: TRBD2; J: TRBJ2-3
CDR3: CSVEDGREDEQFF; DNA: TGCAGCGTTGAAGACGGACGAGAGGATGAGCAGTTCTTC; size: many; V: TRBV29-1; D: .; J: TRBJ2-1
CDR3: CASRVQGRAFFGGYTF; DNA: TGTGCCAGCAGAGTGCAAGGCAGGGCGTTTTTCGGTGGCTACACCTTC; size: few; V: TRBV12-3/TRBV12-4; D: .; J: TRBJ1-2
CDR3: CSARETGTPYNEQFF; DNA: TGCAGTGCTAGAGAAACAGGGACCCCCTACAATGAGCAGTTCTTC; size: .; V: TRBV20-1; D: .; J: TRBJ2-1
CDR3: CATSGPGLTQETQYF; DNA: TGTGCCACCAGCGGCCCGGGACTCACTCAAGAGACCCAGTACTTC; size: .; V: TRBV15; D: .; J: TRBJ2-5
CDR3: CASSLVPTGRGYTF; DNA: TGTGCCAGCAGCTTAGTGCCGACAGGGCGAGGCTACACCTTC; size: .; V: TRBV7-2; D: TRBD1; J: TRBJ1-2